This paragraph covers one TCR beta chain sequence. In the authors' methods: Scientists estimated how many nucleated cells there were by amplifying reference gene primers. Using immunoSEQ multiplex PCR, the repertoire was profiled, and TCRdb retains in-frame clones only, with some absent. V and J calls and clone size follow that table, whereas D and trimming were derived from the DNA. The data hold fewer than 300,000 clones, with less than 85% observed a single time. The data were taken from a study of blood T cell repertoires in COVID-19. Study-level information: PBMCs, B-cell-depleted T cells, or T cells were the source of the cDNA or gDNA that made up the material.

Germline-derived CDR1 and CDR2 are LNHDA and SQIVND (reference sequence). The CDR3 sequence is 12 residues long. Deletions cut 3 bases from V and 6 bases from J, with 6 bases between. Sample: peripheral blood. The chain links TRBV19 to TRBJ1-5; D not resolved. The receptor's source is a woman younger than 35 with acute or convalescent COVID-19. The CDR3 loop is CASSITGQPQHF. The DNA of the CDR3 is TGTGCCAGTAGTATTACTGGTCAGCCCCAGCATTTT.